These T cell receptor beta chains were read from a single sample in a study of T cell changes during pregnancy in multiple sclerosis. Generated by immunoSEQ multiplex PCR, the TCRdb table keeps only in-frame clones and is missing some. The sample carries tens of thousands of clones, 93% recorded once. The sample was peripheral blood, taken after pregnancy. All receptors derive from a female donor with multiple sclerosis, enrolled in a pregnancy study. The CDR3 runs from the conserved cysteine through the conserved F or W. The D gene is left open where the match is weak. The size of a clone is reported for some rows only, either as once, few or many, or as a class for expanded clones.

J: TRBJ2-7
size: .
V: TRBV7-3
D: .
CDR3: CASSLEGGMSYEQYF
DNA: TGTGCCAGCAGCTTAGAGGGCGGGATGTCCTACGAGCAGTACTTC

J: TRBJ2-1
size: .
V: TRBV10-3
D: TRBD2
CDR3: CAIRKPLAGGGEQFF
DNA: TGTGCCATCAGAAAGCCTTTAGCGGGAGGTGGGGAGCAGTTCTTC

J: TRBJ2-4
size: .
V: TRBV19
D: .
CDR3: CASSTSLRQETKNIQYF
DNA: TGTGCCAGTAGTACGAGTTTGCGACAGGAGACCAAAAACATTCAGTACTTC

J: TRBJ2-7
size: .
V: TRBV7-2
D: .
CDR3: CASSLGSKAGGNEQYF
DNA: TGTGCCAGCAGCTTAGGATCCAAGGCAGGGGGGAACGAGCAGTACTTC

J: TRBJ2-7
size: .
V: TRBV11-3
D: TRBD1
CDR3: CAGGQGVNEQYF
DNA: TGTGCCGGGGGACAGGGGGTCAACGAGCAGTACTTC

J: TRBJ2-1
size: once
V: TRBV9
D: TRBD2
CDR3: CASSVATSGAEQFF
DNA: TGTGCCAGCAGCGTAGCTACTAGCGGGGCTGAGCAGTTCTTC

J: TRBJ2-1
size: .
V: TRBV27
D: TRBD2
CDR3: CASSLEREFSYNEQFF
DNA: TGTGCCAGCAGTTTGGAGCGGGAGTTCTCCTACAATGAGCAGTTCTTC

J: TRBJ2-7
size: .
V: TRBV4-1
D: TRBD2
CDR3: CASSQSSAGGSDEQYF
DNA: TGCGCCAGCAGCCAGTCTAGCGCGGGAGGATCTGACGAGCAGTACTTC

J: TRBJ2-5
size: .
V: TRBV9
D: TRBD2
CDR3: CASSVALAGGHQETQYF
DNA: TGTGCCAGCAGCGTAGCTTTAGCGGGAGGTCATCAAGAGACCCAGTACTTC

J: TRBJ2-7
size: .
V: TRBV7-2
D: TRBD2
CDR3: CASSPRLAGGPEQYF
DNA: TGTGCCAGCAGCCCAAGACTAGCGGGAGGGCCCGAGCAGTACTTC

J: TRBJ2-7
size: .
V: TRBV21-1
D: .
CDR3: CATTGRNTYEQYF
DNA: TGTGCCACCACGGGTAGGAATACCTACGAGCAGTACTTC

J: TRBJ2-2
size: .
V: TRBV2
D: .
CDR3: CASIEGGYSTGELFF
DNA: TGTGCCAGCATTGAGGGGGGATATAGCACCGGGGAGCTGTTTTTT

J: TRBJ2-1
size: once
V: TRBV7-9
D: .
CDR3: CASSLLTSRRYNEQFF
DNA: TGTGCCAGCAGCTTACTAACTTCTAGACGGTACAATGAGCAGTTCTTC

J: TRBJ1-2
size: .
V: TRBV6-5
D: TRBD1
CDR3: CASSYSRGRTGSGYTF
DNA: TGTGCCAGCAGTTACTCGAGAGGGAGGACAGGATCTGGCTACACCTTC

J: TRBJ1-2
size: .
V: TRBV9
D: .
CDR3: CASSPGPFTGGYTF
DNA: TGTGCCAGCAGCCCCGGGCCCTTTACAGGGGGCTACACCTTC

J: TRBJ1-1
size: few
V: TRBV7-6
D: .
CDR3: CASSLTLGRSAFF
DNA: TGTGCCAGCAGCTTAACTCTCGGGAGATCGGCTTTCTTT

J: TRBJ2-5
size: .
V: TRBV7-9
D: .
CDR3: CASAGETQYF
DNA: TGTGCCAGTGCGGGGGAGACCCAGTACTTC

J: TRBJ2-5
size: .
V: TRBV12-5
D: .
CDR3: CASGDTGQETQYF
DNA: TGTGCTAGTGGAGATACAGGGCAAGAGACCCAGTACTTC

J: TRBJ1-1
size: .
V: TRBV21-1
D: .
CDR3: CASSTLSSGTGGTAFF
DNA: TGTGCCAGCAGCACCCTATCTTCCGGGACAGGGGGCACGGCTTTCTTT

J: TRBJ1-4
size: once
V: TRBV5-5
D: TRBD1
CDR3: CASSLRDREHEKLFF
DNA: TGTGCCAGCAGCTTGAGGGACAGGGAGCATGAAAAACTGTTTTTT

J: TRBJ1-4
size: .
V: TRBV14
D: TRBD1
CDR3: CASSYRDRGEKLFF
DNA: TGTGCCAGCAGCTACCGGGACAGGGGTGAAAAACTGTTTTTT

J: TRBJ2-1
size: .
V: TRBV7-9
D: TRBD2
CDR3: CASLREGGRNEQFF
DNA: TGTGCCAGCCTAAGGGAGGGCGGTCGCAATGAGCAGTTCTTC

J: TRBJ2-5
size: .
V: TRBV5-1
D: TRBD2
CDR3: CASSLARTSGVIETQYF
DNA: TGCGCCAGCAGCTTGGCCCGGACTAGCGGGGTCATCGAGACCCAGTACTTC

J: TRBJ2-2
size: .
V: TRBV9
D: TRBD2
CDR3: CASSVGGRNTGELFF
DNA: TGTGCCAGCAGCGTTGGCGGGAGAAACACCGGGGAGCTGTTTTTT

J: TRBJ2-3
size: .
V: TRBV5-1
D: .
CDR3: CASRRLGGDTDTQYF
DNA: TGCGCCAGCAGACGACTAGGTGGGGATACAGATACGCAGTATTTT

J: TRBJ2-3
size: .
V: TRBV9
D: TRBD2
CDR3: CASSSRTSGASTDTQYF
DNA: TGTGCCAGCAGCTCCCGGACTAGCGGGGCCAGCACAGATACGCAGTATTTT

J: TRBJ1-5
size: .
V: TRBV28
D: TRBD1
CDR3: CASSFSRGRDQPQHF
DNA: TGTGCCAGCAGTTTTTCCAGGGGGAGAGATCAGCCCCAGCATTTT

J: TRBJ1-1
size: once
V: TRBV7-2
D: .
CDR3: CASSTWGGRGTEAFF
DNA: TGTGCCAGCAGCACCTGGGGGGGGCGCGGTACTGAAGCTTTCTTT

J: TRBJ2-7
size: .
V: TRBV27
D: TRBD1
CDR3: CASSPRQGLNYEQYF
DNA: TGTGCCAGCAGTCCCCGACAGGGGTTAAACTACGAGCAGTACTTC

J: TRBJ2-1
size: .
V: TRBV28
D: TRBD1
CDR3: CASSTDRGLWLKNEQFF
DNA: TGTGCCAGTTCAACGGACAGGGGACTGTGGTTGAAAAATGAGCAGTTCTTC

J: TRBJ1-2
size: .
V: TRBV5-4
D: TRBD1
CDR3: CASRDFGTGNWLLGYTF
DNA: TGTGCCAGCAGAGACTTCGGGACAGGGAATTGGTTACTTGGCTACACCTTC

J: TRBJ2-2
size: .
V: TRBV7-9
D: .
CDR3: CASSTPGELFF
DNA: TGTGCCAGCAGCACTCCCGGGGAGCTGTTTTTT

J: TRBJ2-5
size: .
V: TRBV5-4
D: TRBD1
CDR3: CASSYPGTGGRETQYF
DNA: TGTGCCAGCAGCTACCCCGGGACAGGGGGCAGGGAGACCCAGTACTTC

J: TRBJ1-1
size: .
V: TRBV6-5
D: .
CDR3: CASSYDRTNTEAFF
DNA: TGTGCCAGCAGTTACGACAGGACGAACACTGAAGCTTTCTTT

J: TRBJ2-7
size: .
V: TRBV10-3
D: TRBD2
CDR3: CAISEAGESLSYEQYF
DNA: TGTGCCATCAGTGAGGCGGGGGAGTCCCTTTCTTACGAGCAGTACTTC

J: TRBJ1-1
size: few
V: TRBV19
D: TRBD1
CDR3: CATTRDSLAFF
DNA: TGTGCCACCACTCGGGACAGTTTGGCTTTCTTT

J: TRBJ2-7
size: .
V: TRBV6-5
D: .
CDR3: CASSLVSSYEQYF
DNA: TGTGCCAGCAGTCTGGTCAGCTCCTACGAGCAGTACTTC

J: TRBJ1-2
size: .
V: TRBV28
D: .
CDR3: CASSLGRSYGYTF
DNA: TGTGCCAGCAGTTTAGGGAGGAGCTATGGCTACACCTTC

J: TRBJ1-5
size: .
V: TRBV28
D: TRBD1
CDR3: CASRYTGGGNQPQHF
DNA: TGTGCCAGCAGATATACAGGGGGTGGCAATCAGCCCCAGCATTTT

J: TRBJ2-5
size: .
V: TRBV29-1
D: TRBD2
CDR3: CSGRLAGGPETQYF
DNA: TGCAGCGGTCGACTAGCGGGAGGGCCAGAGACCCAGTACTTC

J: TRBJ2-1
size: .
V: TRBV4-1
D: TRBD2
CDR3: CASSHGLAGANNEQFF
DNA: TGCGCCAGCAGCCACGGACTAGCGGGAGCTAACAATGAGCAGTTCTTC

J: TRBJ1-1
size: .
V: TRBV11-2
D: .
CDR3: CASPPGRGVFTEAFF
DNA: TGTGCCAGCCCACCGGGACGGGGGGTATTCACTGAAGCTTTCTTT

J: TRBJ1-1
size: .
V: TRBV7-2
D: .
CDR3: CASSPSRGSRTEAFF
DNA: TGTGCCAGCAGCCCCTCGCGGGGTAGTCGAACTGAAGCTTTCTTT

J: TRBJ2-1
size: .
V: TRBV5-4
D: .
CDR3: CASSLPQGNEQFF
DNA: TGTGCCAGCAGCTTGCCTCAGGGGAATGAGCAGTTCTTC

J: TRBJ2-7
size: .
V: TRBV6-5
D: TRBD1
CDR3: CASSYTDRGLYEQYF
DNA: TGTGCCAGCAGTTACACGGACAGGGGGCTATACGAGCAGTACTTC

J: TRBJ2-2
size: .
V: TRBV5-4
D: TRBD2
CDR3: CASSHPRLAGGPPNTGELFF
DNA: TGTGCCAGCAGCCACCCGAGACTAGCGGGAGGACCTCCGAACACCGGGGAGCTGTTTTTT

J: TRBJ1-4
size: .
V: TRBV6-1
D: TRBD1
CDR3: CASTRQGDYGKLFF
DNA: TGTGCCAGCACCCGACAGGGAGATTACGGAAAACTGTTTTTT

J: TRBJ2-5
size: .
V: TRBV30
D: .
CDR3: CAWSHRALGETQYF
DNA: TGTGCCTGGAGTCACAGGGCCCTCGGAGAGACCCAGTACTTC

J: TRBJ1-3
size: .
V: TRBV5-5
D: .
CDR3: CASSLGGTGNTIYF
DNA: TGTGCCAGCAGCTTGGGAGGGACTGGAAACACCATATATTTT

J: TRBJ1-3
size: .
V: TRBV9
D: .
CDR3: CASSVDGGTGNTIYF
DNA: TGTGCCAGCAGCGTAGATGGGGGGACTGGAAACACCATATATTTT

J: TRBJ2-7
size: .
V: TRBV7-6
D: TRBD1
CDR3: CASSPGQGLRIYEQYF
DNA: TGTGCCAGCAGCCCGGGACAGGGTTTAAGAATCTACGAGCAGTACTTC

J: TRBJ1-2
size: .
V: TRBV12-5
D: .
CDR3: CASGLYHGYTF
DNA: TGTGCTAGTGGTTTGTATCATGGCTACACCTTC

J: TRBJ2-1
size: .
V: TRBV7-8
D: TRBD2
CDR3: CASSTRTSGSYNEQFF
DNA: TGTGCCAGCAGCACCCGGACTAGCGGGAGTTACAATGAGCAGTTCTTC